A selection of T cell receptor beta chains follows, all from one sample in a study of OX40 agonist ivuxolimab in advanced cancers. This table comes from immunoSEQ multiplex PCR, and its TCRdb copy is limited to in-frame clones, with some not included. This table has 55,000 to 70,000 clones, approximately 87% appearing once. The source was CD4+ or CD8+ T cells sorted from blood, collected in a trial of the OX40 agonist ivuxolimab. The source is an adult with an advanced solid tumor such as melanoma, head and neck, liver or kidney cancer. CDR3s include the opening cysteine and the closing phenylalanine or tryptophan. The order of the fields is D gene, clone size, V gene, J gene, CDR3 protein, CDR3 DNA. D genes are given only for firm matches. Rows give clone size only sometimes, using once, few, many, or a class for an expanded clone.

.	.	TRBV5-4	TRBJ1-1	CASSPTGEGTEAFF	TGTGCCAGCAGCCCGACGGGGGAAGGGACTGAAGCTTTCTTT
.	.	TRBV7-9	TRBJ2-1	CASSPRVYSNEQFF	TGTGCCAGCAGCCCGAGGGTGTACAGCAATGAGCAGTTCTTC
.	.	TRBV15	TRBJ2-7	CATSRGRDMGNYEQYF	TGTGCCACCAGCAGAGGAAGGGACATGGGGAACTACGAGCAGTACTTC
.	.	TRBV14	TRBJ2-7	CASSHTWGVGEQYF	TGTGCCAGCAGCCACACCTGGGGCGTGGGCGAGCAGTACTTC
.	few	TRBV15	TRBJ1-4	CATSRERFQNEKLFF	TGTGCCACCAGCAGAGAGAGGTTTCAGAATGAAAAACTGTTTTTT
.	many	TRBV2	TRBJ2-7	CASSPTGHEQYF	TGTGCCAGCAGTCCGACAGGACACGAGCAGTACTTC
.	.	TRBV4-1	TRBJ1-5	CASSQDSGLVQPQHF	TGCGCCAGCAGCCAAGACTCGGGGTTAGTTCAGCCCCAGCATTTT
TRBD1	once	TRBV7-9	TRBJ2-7	CASSPPGQGLLYEQYF	TGTGCCAGCAGCCCCCCCGGACAGGGCTTACTTTACGAGCAGTACTTC
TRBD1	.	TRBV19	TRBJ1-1	CASSSAGQGFDTEAFF	TGTGCCAGTAGTTCAGCGGGACAGGGGTTCGACACTGAAGCTTTCTTT
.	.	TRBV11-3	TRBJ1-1	CASSLEGANTEAFF	TGTGCCAGCAGCTTAGAGGGGGCGAACACTGAAGCTTTCTTT
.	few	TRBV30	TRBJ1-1	CAWSPTANTEAFF	TGTGCCTGGAGCCCGACAGCGAACACTGAAGCTTTCTTT
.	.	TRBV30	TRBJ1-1	CAWSVLAGLEAFF	TGTGCCTGGAGTGTACTGGCGGGTCTTGAAGCTTTCTTT
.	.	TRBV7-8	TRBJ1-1	CASSLDLGEGAFF	TGTGCCAGCAGCTTAGACCTAGGGGAGGGAGCTTTCTTT
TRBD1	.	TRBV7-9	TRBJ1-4	CASSYRGTGLNEKLFF	TGTGCCAGCAGTTACCGTGGGACAGGGCTTAATGAAAAACTGTTTTTT
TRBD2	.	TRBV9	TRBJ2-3	CASSVGIAGVTDTQYF	TGTGCCAGCAGCGTAGGAATAGCGGGGGTCACAGATACGCAGTATTTT
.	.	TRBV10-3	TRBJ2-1	CAISDRGVYNEQFF	TGTGCCATCAGTGATAGGGGGGTCTACAATGAGCAGTTCTTC
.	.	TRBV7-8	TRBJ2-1	CASSLAGGTYNEQFF	TGTGCCAGCAGCTTAGCCGGGGGCACTTACAATGAGCAGTTCTTC
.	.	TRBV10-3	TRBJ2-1	CAISGGDRYNEQFF	TGTGCCATCAGTGGGGGCGACCGTTACAATGAGCAGTTCTTC
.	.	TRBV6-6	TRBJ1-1	CASSYTGYSGPEAFF	TGTGCCAGCAGTTACACGGGATACAGTGGCCCTGAAGCTTTCTTT
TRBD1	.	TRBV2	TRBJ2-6	CASSRQGNVLTF	TGTGCCAGCAGTAGACAGGGGAACGTCCTGACTTTC
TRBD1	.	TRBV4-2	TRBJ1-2	CASSQDVTGVGYTF	TGTGCCAGCAGCCAAGATGTTACAGGGGTAGGCTACACCTTC
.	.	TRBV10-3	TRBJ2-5	CAISGAQGQETQYF	TGTGCCATCAGCGGAGCTCAGGGTCAAGAGACCCAGTACTTC
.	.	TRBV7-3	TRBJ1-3	CASSLSGGLAGNTIYF	TGTGCCAGCAGCTTATCGGGGGGACTAGCTGGAAACACCATATATTTT
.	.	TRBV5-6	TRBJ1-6	CASSLGAANNSPLHF	TGTGCCAGCAGCTTGGGCGCGGCCAATAATTCACCCCTCCACTTT
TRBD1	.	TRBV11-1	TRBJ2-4	CASSPRQQGNIQYF	TGTGCCAGCAGCCCACGTCAACAGGGGAACATTCAGTACTTC
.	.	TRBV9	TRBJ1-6	CASSVAAGSALSGSYNSPLHF	TGTGCCAGCAGCGTAGCGGCAGGGAGCGCTCTTAGTGGCTCCTATAATTCACCCCTCCACTTT
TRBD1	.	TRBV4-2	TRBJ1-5	CASSQVQGTNQPQHF	TGTGCCAGCAGCCAAGTACAGGGGACGAATCAGCCCCAGCATTTT
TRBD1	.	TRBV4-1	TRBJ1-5	CASSPLDLTGTNQPQHF	TGCGCCAGCAGCCCTTTGGATTTGACAGGGACCAATCAGCCCCAGCATTTT
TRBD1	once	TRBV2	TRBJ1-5	CASSTGQASNQPQHF	TGTGCCAGCAGTACAGGACAGGCTAGCAATCAGCCCCAGCATTTT
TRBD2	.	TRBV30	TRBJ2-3	CAWSVLRAGGPRLDTQYF	TGTGCCTGGAGTGTACTTAGGGCGGGGGGACCCCGCCTGGATACGCAGTATTTT
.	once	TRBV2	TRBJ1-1	CAIPSETENTEAFF	TGTGCCATACCTTCAGAGACAGAGAACACTGAAGCTTTCTTT
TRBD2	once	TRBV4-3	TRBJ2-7	CASSQDLAGTSKEQYF	TGCGCCAGCAGCCAAGATCTAGCGGGGACAAGTAAGGAGCAGTACTTC
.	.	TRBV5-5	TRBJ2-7	CASSFRGGQGYYEQYF	TGTGCCAGCAGTTTCAGGGGTGGCCAGGGATACTACGAGCAGTACTTC
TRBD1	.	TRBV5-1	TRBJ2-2	CASAEQGATGELFF	TGCGCCAGCGCAGAACAGGGGGCCACCGGGGAGCTGTTTTTT
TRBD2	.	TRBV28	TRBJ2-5	CASSTPRAGGAETQYF	TGTGCCAGCAGTACCCCCCGGGCGGGAGGGGCAGAGACCCAGTACTTC
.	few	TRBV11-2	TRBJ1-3	CASSLDRTTIYF	TGTGCCAGCAGCTTAGACAGAACTACCATATATTTT
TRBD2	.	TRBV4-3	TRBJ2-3	CASSQVGLAEGDTQYF	TGCGCCAGCAGCCAAGTTGGTCTAGCGGAAGGGGATACGCAGTATTTT
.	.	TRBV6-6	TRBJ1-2	CASSSRQPNYGYTF	TGTGCCAGCAGTTCAAGACAGCCTAACTATGGCTACACCTTC
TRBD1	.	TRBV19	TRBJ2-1	CASSMIRAGGNEQFF	TGTGCCAGTAGTATGATTCGGGCAGGGGGTAATGAGCAGTTCTTC
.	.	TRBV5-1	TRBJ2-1	CASSLAAAGAGDEQFF	TGCGCCAGCAGCTTGGCCGCGGCGGGGGCCGGGGATGAGCAGTTCTTC
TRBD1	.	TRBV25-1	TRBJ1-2	CASSAGGGSGTGGGYTF	TGTGCCAGCAGTGCCGGAGGGGGGTCTGGGACAGGTGGCGGCTACACCTTC
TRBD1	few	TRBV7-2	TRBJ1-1	CASSLVTGAKTEAFF	TGTGCCAGCAGCTTAGTTACAGGGGCGAAGACTGAAGCTTTCTTT
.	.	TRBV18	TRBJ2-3	CASSPGADTQYF	TGTGCCAGCTCACCTGGGGCAGATACGCAGTATTTT
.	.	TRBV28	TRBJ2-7	CASSLRSSYEQYF	TGTGCCAGCAGTTTAAGGAGCTCCTACGAGCAGTACTTC
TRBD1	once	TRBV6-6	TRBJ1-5	CASSRQGPNQPQHF	TGTGCCAGCAGTCGACAGGGGCCCAATCAGCCCCAGCATTTT
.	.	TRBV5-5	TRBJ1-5	CASSSDRNQPQHF	TGTGCCAGCAGCTCAGATAGAAATCAGCCCCAGCATTTT
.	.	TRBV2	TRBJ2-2	CASSPQGNTGELFF	TGTGCCAGCAGCCCACAGGGAAACACCGGGGAGCTGTTTTTT
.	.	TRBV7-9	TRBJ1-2	CASSPSIYGYTF	TGTGCCAGCAGCCCCTCAATCTATGGCTACACCTTC